This T cell receptor (beta chain) was found in a study of T cell responses to AZD1222 COVID-19 vaccine. The CDR3 consists of 15 residues. From germline, CDR1 is SGHDN and CDR2 FVKESK. After removal of 0 bases from V and 6 bases from J, the junction contained 6 bases not matched to a gene. Clones were sequenced by immunoSEQ multiplex PCR, and TCRdb holds only the in-frame ones, with some missing. Among 90,000 to 150,000 clones listed, around 92% were seen once. Sample: peripheral blood, taken 28 days after the second AZD1222 dose. This TCR came from an adult who received the AZD1222 COVID-19 vaccine. The genes are TRBV14 and TRBJ2-7, with 9 bases fitting TRBD2. The CDR3 bases are TGTGCCAGCAGCCAAGAGGCGCGGGAGGGCCCCGAGCAGTACTTC. This encodes CASSQEAREGPEQYF.